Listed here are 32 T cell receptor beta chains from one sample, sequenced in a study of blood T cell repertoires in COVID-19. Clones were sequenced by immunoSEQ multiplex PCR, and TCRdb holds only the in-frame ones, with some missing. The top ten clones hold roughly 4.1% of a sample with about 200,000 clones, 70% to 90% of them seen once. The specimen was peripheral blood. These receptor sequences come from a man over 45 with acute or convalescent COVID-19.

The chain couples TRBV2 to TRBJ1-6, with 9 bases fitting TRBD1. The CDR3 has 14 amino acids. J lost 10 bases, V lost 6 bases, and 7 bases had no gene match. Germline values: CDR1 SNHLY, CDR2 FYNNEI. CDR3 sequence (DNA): TGTGCCAGCAGCCTTGGACAGGGGAGATCACCCCTCCACTTT. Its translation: CASSLGQGRSPLHF.

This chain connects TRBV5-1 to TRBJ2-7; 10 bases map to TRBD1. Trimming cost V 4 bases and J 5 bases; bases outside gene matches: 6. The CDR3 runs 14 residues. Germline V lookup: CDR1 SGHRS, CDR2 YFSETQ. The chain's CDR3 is CASSPTGGSHEQYF. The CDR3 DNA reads TGCGCCAGCAGCCCGACAGGGGGCTCTCACGAGCAGTACTTC.

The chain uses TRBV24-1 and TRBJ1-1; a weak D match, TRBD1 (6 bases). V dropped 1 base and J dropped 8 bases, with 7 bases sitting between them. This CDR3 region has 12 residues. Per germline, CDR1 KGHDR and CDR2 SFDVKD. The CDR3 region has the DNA TGTGCCACCAGTGATTTAAGGGGGGAAGCTTTCTTT. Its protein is CATSDLRGEAFF.

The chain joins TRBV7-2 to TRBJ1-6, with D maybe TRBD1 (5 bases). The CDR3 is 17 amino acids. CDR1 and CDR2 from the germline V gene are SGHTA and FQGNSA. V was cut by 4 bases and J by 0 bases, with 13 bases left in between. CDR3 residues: CASSSYRLSSYNSPLHF. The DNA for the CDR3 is TGTGCCAGCAGCTCCTACAGGCTGAGCTCCTATAATTCACCCCTCCACTTT.

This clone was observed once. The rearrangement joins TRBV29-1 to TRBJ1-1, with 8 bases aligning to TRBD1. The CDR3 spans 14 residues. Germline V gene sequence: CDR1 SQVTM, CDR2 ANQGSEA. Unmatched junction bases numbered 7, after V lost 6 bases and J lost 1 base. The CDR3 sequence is CSVRGQAKNTEAFF. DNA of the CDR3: TGCAGCGTCAGGGGACAGGCGAAGAACACTGAAGCTTTCTTT.

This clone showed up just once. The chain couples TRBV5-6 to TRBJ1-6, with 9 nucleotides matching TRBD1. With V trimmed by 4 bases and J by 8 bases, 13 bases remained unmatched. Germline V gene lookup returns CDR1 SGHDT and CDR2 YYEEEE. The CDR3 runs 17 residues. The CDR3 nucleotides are TGTGCCAGCAGCCTTAAGATTACAGGGGGCGCGGATTCACCCCTCCACTTT. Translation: CASSLKITGGADSPLHF.

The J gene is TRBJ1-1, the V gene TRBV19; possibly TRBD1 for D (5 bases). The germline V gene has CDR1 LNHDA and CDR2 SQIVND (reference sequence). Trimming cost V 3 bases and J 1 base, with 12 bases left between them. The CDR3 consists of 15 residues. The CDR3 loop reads CASSIGRGGNTEAFF. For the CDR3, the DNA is TGTGCCAGTAGTATCGGGCGGGGGGGGAACACTGAAGCTTTCTTT.

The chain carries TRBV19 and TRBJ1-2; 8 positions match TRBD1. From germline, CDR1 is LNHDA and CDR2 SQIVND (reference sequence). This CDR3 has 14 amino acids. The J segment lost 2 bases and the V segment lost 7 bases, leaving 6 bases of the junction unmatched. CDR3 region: CASIMTGENYGYTF. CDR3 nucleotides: TGTGCCAGTATCATGACAGGGGAAAACTATGGCTACACCTTC.

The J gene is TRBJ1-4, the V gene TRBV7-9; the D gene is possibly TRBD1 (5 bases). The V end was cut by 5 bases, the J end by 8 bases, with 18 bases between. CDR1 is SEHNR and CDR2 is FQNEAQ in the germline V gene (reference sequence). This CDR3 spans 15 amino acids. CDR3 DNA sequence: TGTGCCAGCAGCCCCGGGACTCATAACGGAGAAAAACTGTTTTTT. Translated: CASSPGTHNGEKLFF. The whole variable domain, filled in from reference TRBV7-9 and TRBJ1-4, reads DTGVSQNPRHKITKRGQNVTFRCDPISEHNRLYWYRQTLGQGPEFLTYFQNEAQLEKSRLLSDRFSAERPKGSFSTLEIQRTEQGDSAMYLCASSPGTHNGEKLFFGSGTQLSVL.

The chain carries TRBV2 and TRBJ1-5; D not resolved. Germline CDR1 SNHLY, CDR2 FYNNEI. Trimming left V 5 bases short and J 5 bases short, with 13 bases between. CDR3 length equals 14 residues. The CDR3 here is CASSPPGGHQPQHF. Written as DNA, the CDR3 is TGTGCCAGCAGTCCTCCGGGAGGCCATCAGCCCCAGCATTTT.

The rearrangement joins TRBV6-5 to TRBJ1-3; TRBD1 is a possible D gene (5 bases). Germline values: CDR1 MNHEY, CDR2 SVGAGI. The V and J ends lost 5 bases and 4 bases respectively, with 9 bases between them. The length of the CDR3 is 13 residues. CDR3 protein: CASSRTFGNTIYF. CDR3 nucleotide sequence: TGTGCCAGCAGTCGGACATTCGGAAACACCATATATTTT.

This CDR3 is CASSPRDRGLNYGYTF. The CDR3 nucleotides are TGTGCCAGCAGCCCCCGGGACAGGGGGCTCAACTATGGCTACACCTTC. V and J are TRBV9 and TRBJ1-2; 12 bases line up with TRBD1. Losses at the gene ends were 4 bases for V and 2 bases for J; bases not matched to a gene: 6. The germline V gene has CDR1 SGDLS and CDR2 YYNGEE. This CDR3 contains 16 residues.

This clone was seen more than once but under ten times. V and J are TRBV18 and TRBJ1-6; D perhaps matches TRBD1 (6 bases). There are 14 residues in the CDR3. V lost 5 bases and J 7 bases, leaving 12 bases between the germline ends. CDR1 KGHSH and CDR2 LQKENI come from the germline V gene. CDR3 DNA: TGTGCCAGCTCAAAAGACAGGAAGAATTCACCCCTCCACTTT. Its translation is CASSKDRKNSPLHF.

The chain's CDR3 is CASQGPGNYGYTF. CDR3 nucleotides: TGCGCCAGCCAAGGCCCCGGGAACTATGGCTACACCTTC. The J gene is TRBJ1-2, the V gene TRBV5-1, with D unclear. This CDR3 contains 13 residues. Trimming took 7 bases from V and 2 from J, leaving 12 bases between them. From germline, CDR1 is SGHRS and CDR2 YFSETQ.

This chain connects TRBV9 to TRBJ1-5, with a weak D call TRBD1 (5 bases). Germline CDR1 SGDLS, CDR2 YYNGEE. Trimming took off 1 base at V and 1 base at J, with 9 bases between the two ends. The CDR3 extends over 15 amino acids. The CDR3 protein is CASSVSGGSNQPQHF. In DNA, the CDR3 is TGTGCCAGCAGCGTATCCGGGGGGAGCAATCAGCCCCAGCATTTT.

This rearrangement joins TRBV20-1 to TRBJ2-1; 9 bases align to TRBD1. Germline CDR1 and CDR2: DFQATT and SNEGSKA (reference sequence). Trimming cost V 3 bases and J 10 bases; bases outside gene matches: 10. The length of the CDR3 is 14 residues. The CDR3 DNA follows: TGCAGTGCTAGTATAGTTGGACAGGGGAGAGAGCAGTTCTTC. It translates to CSASIVGQGREQFF.

The CDR3, as DNA: TGCAGTGCTAGTAAGAATGTGGGACTGAACACCGGGGAGCTGTTTTTT. Amino acids: CSASKNVGLNTGELFF. The V call is TRBV20-1, the J call TRBJ2-2; D possibly corresponds to TRBD2 (6 bases). The V end lost 3 bases, the J end lost 1 base, and 15 bases lay between the germline ends. The V gene's germline CDR1 is DFQATT and CDR2 SNEGSKA (reference sequence). The CDR3 runs to 16 residues.

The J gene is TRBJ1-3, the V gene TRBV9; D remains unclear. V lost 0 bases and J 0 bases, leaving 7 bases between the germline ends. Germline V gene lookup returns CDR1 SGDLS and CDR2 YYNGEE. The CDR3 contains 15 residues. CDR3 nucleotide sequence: TGTGCCAGCAGCGTAGGTAGAGACTCTGGAAACACCATATATTTT. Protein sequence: CASSVGRDSGNTIYF.

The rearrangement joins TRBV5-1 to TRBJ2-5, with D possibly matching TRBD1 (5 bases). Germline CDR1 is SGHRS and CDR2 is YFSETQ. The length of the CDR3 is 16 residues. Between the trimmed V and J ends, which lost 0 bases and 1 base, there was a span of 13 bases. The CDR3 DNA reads TGCGCCAGCAGCTTGGACCCAGGGTCACCCCAAGAGACCCAGTACTTC. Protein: CASSLDPGSPQETQYF. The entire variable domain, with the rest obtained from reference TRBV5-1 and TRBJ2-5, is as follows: KAGVTQTPRYLIKTRGQQVTLSCSPISGHRSVSWYQQTPGQGLQFLFEYFSETQRNKGNFPGRFSGRQFSNSRSEMNVSTLELGDSALYLCASSLDPGSPQETQYFGPGTRLLVL.

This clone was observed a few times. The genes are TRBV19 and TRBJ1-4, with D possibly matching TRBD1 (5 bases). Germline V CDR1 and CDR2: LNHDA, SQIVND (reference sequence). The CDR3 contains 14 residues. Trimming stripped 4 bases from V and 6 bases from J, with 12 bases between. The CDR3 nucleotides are TGTGCCAGTAGTACCCAAAGGGGTGATGAAAAACTGTTTTTT. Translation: CASSTQRGDEKLFF.

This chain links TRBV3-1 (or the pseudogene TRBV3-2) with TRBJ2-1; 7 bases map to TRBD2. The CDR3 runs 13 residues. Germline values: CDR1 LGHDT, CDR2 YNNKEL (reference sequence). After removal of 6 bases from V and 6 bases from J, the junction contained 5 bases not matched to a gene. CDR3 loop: CASRTGGSNEQFF. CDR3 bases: TGTGCCAGCAGGACGGGGGGATCCAATGAGCAGTTCTTC.

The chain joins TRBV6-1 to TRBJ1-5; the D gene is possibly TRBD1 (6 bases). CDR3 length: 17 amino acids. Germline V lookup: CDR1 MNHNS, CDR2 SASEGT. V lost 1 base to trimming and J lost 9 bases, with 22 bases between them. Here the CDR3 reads CASSEGITGYIVRPQHF. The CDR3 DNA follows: TGTGCCAGCAGTGAAGGGATTACAGGGTATATTGTCCGGCCCCAGCATTTT.

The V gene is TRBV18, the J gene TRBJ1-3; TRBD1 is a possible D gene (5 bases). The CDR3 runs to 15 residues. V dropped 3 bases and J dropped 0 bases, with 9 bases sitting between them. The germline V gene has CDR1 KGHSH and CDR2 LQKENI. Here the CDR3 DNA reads TGTGCCAGCTCACCGACAGACCCCTCTGGAAACACCATATATTTT. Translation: CASSPTDPSGNTIYF. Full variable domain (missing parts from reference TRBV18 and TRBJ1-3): NAGVMQNPRHLVRRRGQEARLRCSPMKGHSHVYWYRQLPEEGLKFMVYLQKENIIDESGMPKERFSAEFPKEGPSILRIQQVVRGDSAAYFCASSPTDPSGNTIYFGEGSWLTVV.

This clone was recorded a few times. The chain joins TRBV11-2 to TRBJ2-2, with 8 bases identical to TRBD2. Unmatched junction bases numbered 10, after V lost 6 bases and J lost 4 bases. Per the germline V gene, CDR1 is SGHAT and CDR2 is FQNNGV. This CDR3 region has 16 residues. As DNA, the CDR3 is TGTGCCAGCAGTTCACCGGGACTAGTAGGCACCGGGGAGCTGTTTTTT. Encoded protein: CASSSPGLVGTGELFF. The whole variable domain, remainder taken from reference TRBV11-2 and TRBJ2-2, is EAGVAQSPRYKIIEKRQSVAFWCNPISGHATLYWYQQILGQGPKLLIQFQNNGVVDDSQLPKDRFSAERLKGVDSTLKIQPAKLEDSAVYLCASSSPGLVGTGELFFGEGSRLTVL.

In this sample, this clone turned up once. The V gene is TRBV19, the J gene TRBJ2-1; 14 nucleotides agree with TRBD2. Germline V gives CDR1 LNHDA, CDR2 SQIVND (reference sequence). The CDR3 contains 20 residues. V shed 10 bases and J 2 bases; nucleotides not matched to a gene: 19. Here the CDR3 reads CATNGGSGLAGGWTYNEQFF. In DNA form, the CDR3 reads TGTGCCACTAACGGTGGTTCCGGACTAGCGGGGGGTTGGACCTACAATGAGCAGTTCTTC.

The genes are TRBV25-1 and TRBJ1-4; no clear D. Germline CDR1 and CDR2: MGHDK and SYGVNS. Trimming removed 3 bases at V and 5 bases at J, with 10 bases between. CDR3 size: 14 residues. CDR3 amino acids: CASSEWQENEKLFF. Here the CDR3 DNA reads TGTGCCAGCAGTGAGTGGCAGGAAAATGAAAAACTGTTTTTT.

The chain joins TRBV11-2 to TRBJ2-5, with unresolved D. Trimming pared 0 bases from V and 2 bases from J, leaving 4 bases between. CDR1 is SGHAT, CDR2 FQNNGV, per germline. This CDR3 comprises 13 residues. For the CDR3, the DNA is TGTGCCAGCAGCTTAGAGCTACAAGAGACCCAGTACTTC. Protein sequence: CASSLELQETQYF.

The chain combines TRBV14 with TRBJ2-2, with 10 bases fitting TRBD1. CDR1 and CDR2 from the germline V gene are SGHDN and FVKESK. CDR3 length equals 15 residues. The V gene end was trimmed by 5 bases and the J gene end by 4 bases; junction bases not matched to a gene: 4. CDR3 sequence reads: CASSSWTGGTGELFF. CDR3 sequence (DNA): TGTGCCAGCAGCTCCTGGACAGGGGGCACCGGGGAGCTGTTTTTT.

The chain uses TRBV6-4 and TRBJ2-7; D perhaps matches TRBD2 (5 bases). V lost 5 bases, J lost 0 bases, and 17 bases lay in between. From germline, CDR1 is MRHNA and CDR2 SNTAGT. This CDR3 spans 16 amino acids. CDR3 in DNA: TGTGCCAGCAGTCCGGTGGAGGTAGATCCCTCCTACGAGCAGTACTTC. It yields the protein CASSPVEVDPSYEQYF.

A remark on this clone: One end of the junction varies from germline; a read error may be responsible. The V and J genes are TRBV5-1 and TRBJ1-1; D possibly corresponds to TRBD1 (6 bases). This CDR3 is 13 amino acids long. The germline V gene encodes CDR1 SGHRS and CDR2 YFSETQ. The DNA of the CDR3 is TGCGCCAGCAGCTTGGGTGGGGGCGACGTCGGAATCTTT. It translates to CASSLGGGDVGIF.

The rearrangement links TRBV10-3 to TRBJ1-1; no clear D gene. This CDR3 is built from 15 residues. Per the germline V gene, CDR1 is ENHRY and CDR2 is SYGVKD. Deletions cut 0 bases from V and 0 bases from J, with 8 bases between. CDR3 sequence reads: CAISESSVLNTEAFF. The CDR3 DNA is TGTGCCATCAGTGAGTCGTCAGTATTGAACACTGAAGCTTTCTTT.

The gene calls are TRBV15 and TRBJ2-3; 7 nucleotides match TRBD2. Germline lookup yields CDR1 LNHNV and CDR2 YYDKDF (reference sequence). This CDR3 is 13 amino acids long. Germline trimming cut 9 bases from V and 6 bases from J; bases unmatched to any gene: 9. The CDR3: CATSRGDADTQYF. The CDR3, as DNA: TGTGCCACGAGCCGGGGGGACGCGGATACGCAGTATTTT.